The TCR beta chain under discussion was sequenced for a study of shared clonotypes between healthy human individuals. Produced via immunoSEQ multiplex PCR; TCRdb's table is partial and in-frame only. Among around 180,000 clones listed, over 80% were seen once. Each of the donors was a healthy adult who was HIV-negative and had not had a recent acute infection or vaccination. Researchers partitioned CD4+ cells into CD45RA+ naive and CD45RA-negative memory subsets. Sequenced sample: naive CD4+ T cells sorted from blood. The subset here: CD45RA+ positively selected. This receptor was identified in a woman younger than 45 in good health.

The CDR3 loop reads CASSFDLAGGGAEQFF. CDR3 in DNA: TGTGCCAGCAGTTTCGACCTAGCGGGAGGCGGGGCGGAGCAGTTCTTC. The chain links TRBV28 to TRBJ2-1; 11 positions agree with TRBD2. Germline assignment: CDR1 MDHEN and CDR2 SYDVKM. The CDR3 is made up of 16 amino acids. Germline trimming cut 3 bases from V and 10 bases from J; bases unmatched to any gene: 11.